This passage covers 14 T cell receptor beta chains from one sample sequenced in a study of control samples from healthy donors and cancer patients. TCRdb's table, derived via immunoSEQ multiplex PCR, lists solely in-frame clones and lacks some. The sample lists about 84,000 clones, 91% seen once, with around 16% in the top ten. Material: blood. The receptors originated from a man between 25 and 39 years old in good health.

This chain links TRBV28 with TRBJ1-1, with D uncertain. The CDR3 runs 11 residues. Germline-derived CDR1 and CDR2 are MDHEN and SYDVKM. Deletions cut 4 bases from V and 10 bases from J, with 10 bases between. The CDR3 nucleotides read TGTGCCAGCAGTTCCGAAGTTAGAGCTTTCTTT. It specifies CASSSEVRAFF.

CDR3: CASGLPTKQVEAFF. The CDR3 bases are TGTGCTAGTGGTTTGCCGACCAAACAGGTAGAAGCTTTCTTT. V and J are TRBV12-5 and TRBJ1-1; possible D gene TRBD1, 5 bases. Trimming cost V 2 bases and J 8 bases, with 15 bases left between them. The CDR3 spans 14 residues. The germline V gene has CDR1 LGHNT and CDR2 FRNRAP. Full variable domain (outside the CDR3, taken from reference TRBV12-5 and TRBJ1-1): DARVTQTPRHKVTEMGQEVTMRCQPILGHNTVFWYRQTMMQGLELLAYFRNRAPLDDSGMPKDRFSAEMPDATLATLKIQPSEPRDSAVYFCASGLPTKQVEAFFGQGTRLTVV.

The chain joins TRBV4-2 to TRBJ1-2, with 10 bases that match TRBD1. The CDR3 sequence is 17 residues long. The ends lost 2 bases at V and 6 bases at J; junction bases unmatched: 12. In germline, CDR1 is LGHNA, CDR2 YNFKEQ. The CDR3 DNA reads TGTGCCAGCAGCCAATCTCAGGGACAGGGGAAAGGAGATGGCTACACCTTC. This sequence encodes CASSQSQGQGKGDGYTF.

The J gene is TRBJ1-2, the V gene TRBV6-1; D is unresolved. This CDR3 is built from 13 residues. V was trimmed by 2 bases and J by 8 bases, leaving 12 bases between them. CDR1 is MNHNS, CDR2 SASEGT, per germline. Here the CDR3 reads CASSEIDRQGYTF. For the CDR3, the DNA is TGTGCCAGCAGTGAAATTGACCGCCAAGGCTACACCTTC.

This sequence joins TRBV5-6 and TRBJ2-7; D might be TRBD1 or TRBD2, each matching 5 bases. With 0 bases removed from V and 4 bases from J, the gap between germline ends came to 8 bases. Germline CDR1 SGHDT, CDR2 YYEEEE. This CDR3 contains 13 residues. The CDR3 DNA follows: TGTGCCAGCAGCTTGGGGGACGGGTACGAGCAGTACTTC. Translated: CASSLGDGYEQYF.

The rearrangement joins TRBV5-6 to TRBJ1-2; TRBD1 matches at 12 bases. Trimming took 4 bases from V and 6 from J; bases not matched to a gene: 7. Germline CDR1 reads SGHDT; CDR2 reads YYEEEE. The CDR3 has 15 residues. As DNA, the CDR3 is TGTGCCAGCAGCGCCCGGGACAGGGGGCTTCATGGCTACACCTTC. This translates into CASSARDRGLHGYTF.

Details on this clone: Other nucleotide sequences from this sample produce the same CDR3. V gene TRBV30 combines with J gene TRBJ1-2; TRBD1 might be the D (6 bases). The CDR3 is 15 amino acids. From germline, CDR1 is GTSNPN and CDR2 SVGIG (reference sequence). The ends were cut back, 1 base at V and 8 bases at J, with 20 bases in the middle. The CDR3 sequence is CAWSGRGGAGRGYTF. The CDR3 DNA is TGTGCCTGGAGTGGACGTGGGGGCGCGGGTCGGGGCTACACCTTC.

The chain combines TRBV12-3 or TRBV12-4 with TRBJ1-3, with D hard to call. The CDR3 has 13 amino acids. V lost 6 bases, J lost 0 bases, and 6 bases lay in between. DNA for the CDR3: TGTGCCAGCAGGCCTAACTCTGGAAACACCATATATTTT. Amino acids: CASRPNSGNTIYF.

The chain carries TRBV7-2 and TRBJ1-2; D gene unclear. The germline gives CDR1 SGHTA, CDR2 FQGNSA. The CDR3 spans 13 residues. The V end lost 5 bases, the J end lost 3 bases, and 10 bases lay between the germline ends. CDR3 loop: CASSNQSYYGYTF. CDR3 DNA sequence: TGTGCCAGCAGCAACCAATCGTACTATGGCTACACCTTC.

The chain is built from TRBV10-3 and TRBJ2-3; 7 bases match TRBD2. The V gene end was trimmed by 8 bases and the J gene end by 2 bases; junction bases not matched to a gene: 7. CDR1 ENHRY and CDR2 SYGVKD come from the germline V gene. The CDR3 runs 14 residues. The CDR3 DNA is TGTGCCATCGGGACTGAGCGGGACACAGATACGCAGTATTTT. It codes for CAIGTERDTDTQYF.

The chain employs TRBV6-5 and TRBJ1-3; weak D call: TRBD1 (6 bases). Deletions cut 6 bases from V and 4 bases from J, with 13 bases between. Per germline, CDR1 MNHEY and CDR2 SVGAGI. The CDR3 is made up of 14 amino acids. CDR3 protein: CASRTQGSGNTIYF. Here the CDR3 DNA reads TGTGCCAGCAGGACTCAGGGGTCCGGAAACACCATATATTTT.

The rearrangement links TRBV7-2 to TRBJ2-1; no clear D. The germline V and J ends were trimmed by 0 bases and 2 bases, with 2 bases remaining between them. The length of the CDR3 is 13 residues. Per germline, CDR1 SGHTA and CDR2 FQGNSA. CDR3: CASSLAPYNEQFF. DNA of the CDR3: TGTGCCAGCAGCTTAGCCCCCTACAATGAGCAGTTCTTC.

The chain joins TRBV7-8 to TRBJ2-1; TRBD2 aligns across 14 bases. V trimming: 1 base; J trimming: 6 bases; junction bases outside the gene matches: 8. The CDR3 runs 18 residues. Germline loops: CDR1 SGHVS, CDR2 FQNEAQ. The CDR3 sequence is CASSLVFGTSGRGNEQFF. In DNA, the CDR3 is TGTGCCAGCAGCTTAGTTTTTGGGACTAGCGGGAGAGGCAATGAGCAGTTCTTC.

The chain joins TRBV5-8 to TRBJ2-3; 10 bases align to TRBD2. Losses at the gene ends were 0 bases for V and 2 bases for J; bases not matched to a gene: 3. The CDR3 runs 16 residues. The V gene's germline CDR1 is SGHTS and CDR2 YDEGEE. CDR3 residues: CASSLEGTSDTDTQYF. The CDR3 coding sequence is TGTGCCAGCAGCTTGGAAGGGACTAGCGACACAGATACGCAGTATTTT.